These 23 T cell receptor beta chains were sequenced from one sample in a study of blood T cell repertoires in COVID-19. TCRdb's table, derived via immunoSEQ multiplex PCR, lists solely in-frame clones and lacks some. This sample carries over 140,000 clones, 60% to 85% of them seen once, and the ten largest clones take approximately 4.5%. Sequencing input: peripheral blood. These receptors were obtained from a woman aged 80 or older with active or convalescent COVID-19.

V is TRBV7-3 and J is TRBJ2-3, with TRBD2 matching 9 bases. CDR1 and CDR2 from the germline V gene are SGHTA and FQGTGA. The junction had 3 bases not matched to a gene; V was cut back by 5 bases and J by 0 bases. This CDR3 is built from 15 residues. CDR3 protein: CASSLAGSSTDTQYF. The DNA of the CDR3 is TGTGCCAGCAGCCTAGCGGGAAGTAGCACAGATACGCAGTATTTT.

This clone was seen a handful of times. This chain joins TRBV15 and TRBJ2-3, with TRBD1 identical over 7 bases. CDR3 length: 15 residues. CDR1 is LNHNV and CDR2 is YYDKDF in the germline V gene (reference sequence). Trimming removed 3 bases from V and 6 bases from J; junction bases left unmatched: 9. CDR3 bases: TGTGCCACCAGCAGCCCCGACAGGGCGGACGATACGCAGTATTTT. Translating it yields CATSSPDRADDTQYF.

Here the CDR3 reads CASSPGTVNYGYTF. The CDR3 DNA sequence: TGTGCCAGCAGCCCCGGGACAGTTAACTATGGCTACACCTTC. The chain has TRBV7-2 and TRBJ1-2; the match to TRBD1 covers 7 bases. The CDR3 length is 14 residues. Unmatched junction bases numbered 4, after V lost 5 bases and J lost 1 base. The V gene's germline CDR1 is SGHTA and CDR2 FQGNSA.

The J gene is TRBJ1-5, the V gene TRBV19; perhaps TRBD1 as D (6 bases). Germline assignment: CDR1 LNHDA and CDR2 SQIVND (reference sequence). CDR3 length: 15 residues. V was clipped by 0 bases and J by 7 bases, with 13 bases between them. CDR3 bases: TGTGCCAGTAGTATAGAAGGACAGTTCGGACAGCCCCAGCATTTT. Amino acids: CASSIEGQFGQPQHF.

This clone has more than one count but fewer than ten. The V call is TRBV3-1 (or the pseudogene TRBV3-2), the J call TRBJ1-4, with D maybe TRBD1 (5 bases). There are 14 residues in the CDR3. Trimming took 10 bases from V and 2 from J, leaving 14 bases between them. Germline V CDR1 and CDR2: LGHDT, YNNKEL (reference sequence). CDR3 nucleotides: TGTGCCACCCGCTTGGGGGGGACTAATGAAAAACTGTTTTTT. Amino acids: CATRLGGTNEKLFF.

This clone was detected once. The chain uses TRBV29-1 and TRBJ2-4, with D possibly matching TRBD2 (6 bases). The CDR3 has 14 amino acids. V was shortened by 8 bases and J by 8 bases, with 22 bases between the two germline ends. Germline V gene lookup returns CDR1 SQVTM and CDR2 ANQGSEA. This chain's CDR3 is CSSDGGTEADIQYF. For the CDR3, the DNA is TGCAGCTCCGACGGCGGGACGGAGGCGGACATTCAGTACTTC.

The chain employs TRBV7-9 and TRBJ2-3, with D perhaps TRBD2 (6 bases). Trimming took off 1 base at V and 4 bases at J, with 12 bases between the two ends. Germline V gives CDR1 SEHNR, CDR2 FQNEAQ (reference sequence). CDR3 length: 15 amino acids. This CDR3 is CASSLEGGVADTQYF. The CDR3 DNA sequence: TGTGCCAGCAGCTTAGAGGGCGGGGTGGCAGATACGCAGTATTTT. Full variable domain (missing parts from reference TRBV7-9 and TRBJ2-3): DTGVSQNPRHKITKRGQNVTFRCDPISEHNRLYWYRQTLGQGPEFLTYFQNEAQLEKSRLLSDRFSAERPKGSFSTLEIQRTEQGDSAMYLCASSLEGGVADTQYFGPGTRLTVL.

The V call is TRBV5-1, the J call TRBJ1-2, with D hard to call. Germline loops: CDR1 SGHRS, CDR2 YFSETQ. The CDR3 runs 14 residues. Trimming removed 0 bases at V and 4 bases at J, with 10 bases between. The CDR3 nucleotides are TGCGCCAGCAGCTTGGACACCCGAATCTATGGCTACACCTTC. Translation gives CASSLDTRIYGYTF.

V gene TRBV5-1 combines with J gene TRBJ2-1, with D maybe TRBD2 (6 bases). Germline V gene lookup returns CDR1 SGHRS and CDR2 YFSETQ. The V gene lost 0 bases and the J gene lost 6 bases, with 13 bases spanning the gap. The CDR3 covers 15 residues. The CDR3 coding sequence is TGCGCCAGCAGCTTGGTACGGGAGAGCGGCAATGAGCAGTTCTTC. Its protein product is CASSLVRESGNEQFF.

The gene calls are TRBV27 and TRBJ1-6; possibly TRBD1 for D (5 bases). V dropped 6 bases and J dropped 0 bases, with 18 bases sitting between them. Germline CDR1 is MNHEY and CDR2 is SMNVEV (reference sequence). CDR3 length: 18 amino acids. The CDR3 DNA sequence: TGTGCCAGCAGGGGGAGGGGTTCTGCAAGCTCCTATAATTCACCCCTCCACTTT. The encoded protein is CASRGRGSASSYNSPLHF.

V usage is TRBV28 and J usage is TRBJ1-6, with 8 bases aligning to TRBD1. The junction had 8 bases not matched to a gene; V was cut back by 4 bases and J by 9 bases. This CDR3 has 15 residues. The germline V gene encodes CDR1 MDHEN and CDR2 SYDVKM. Here the CDR3 DNA reads TGTGCCAGCAGTTCCACGGACAGGGTCGGTTCACCCCTCCACTTT. Amino acid sequence: CASSSTDRVGSPLHF.

The chain's CDR3 is CASSSRTGLTYEQYF. Written as DNA, the CDR3 is TGTGCCAGCAGTTCACGGACAGGACTGACCTACGAGCAGTACTTC. This chain joins TRBV6-5 and TRBJ2-7, with TRBD1 identical over 7 bases. Germline V CDR1 and CDR2: MNHEY, SVGAGI. V dropped 4 bases and J dropped 2; count of bases not matched to a gene: 8. The CDR3 contains 15 residues.

This rearrangement joins TRBV6-5 to TRBJ1-1; weak D call: TRBD1 (5 bases). The CDR3 extends over 15 amino acids. Trimming took off 0 bases at V and 1 base at J, with 9 bases between the two ends. Germline V gene data show CDR1 as MNHEY and CDR2 as SVGAGI. The CDR3 sequence is CASSYSDNENTEAFF. CDR3 bases: TGTGCCAGCAGTTACTCGGACAACGAGAACACTGAAGCTTTCTTT.

This clone was observed once. The J gene is TRBJ1-1, the V gene TRBV4-1; 10 bases map to TRBD1. The CDR3 has 16 amino acids. Germline CDR1 reads MGHRA; CDR2 reads YSYEKL. The V and J ends lost 0 bases and 3 bases, in that order; junction bases with no gene match: 4. The CDR3 spells CASSQDQGQGYTEAFF. DNA for the CDR3: TGCGCCAGCAGCCAAGATCAGGGACAGGGGTACACTGAAGCTTTCTTT.

The chain links TRBV6-2 or TRBV6-3 to TRBJ2-6, with a weak D call TRBD1 (6 bases). The V end was cut by 6 bases, the J end by 1 base, with 10 bases between. Looked up from germline, CDR1 is MNHEY and CDR2 is SVGEGT. CDR3 length: 15 residues. Written as DNA, the CDR3 is TGTGCCAGCAGCAAACAGGGTTCTGGGGCCAACGTCCTGACTTTC. Translation gives CASSKQGSGANVLTF.

This clone was observed a handful of times. V is TRBV19 and J is TRBJ1-5, with TRBD1 matching 7 bases. This CDR3 region has 16 residues. The germline gives CDR1 LNHDA, CDR2 SQIVND (reference sequence). The V gene end was trimmed by 7 bases and the J gene end by 3 bases; junction bases not matched to a gene: 12. DNA of the CDR3: TGTGCCAGTACCTCATCTATGGGACAGCTCAATCAGCCCCAGCATTTT. Residues: CASTSSMGQLNQPQHF.

This chain links TRBV9 with TRBJ1-6; D is unclear. CDR1 and CDR2 (germline): SGDLS, YYNGEE. The ends were cut back, 3 bases at V and 0 bases at J, with 7 bases in the middle. The CDR3 length is 15 residues. The CDR3 DNA reads as TGTGCCAGCAGCGCCGGTAGCTCCTATAATTCACCCCTCCACTTT. Residues: CASSAGSSYNSPLHF.

The rearrangement links TRBV30 to TRBJ2-5, with D maybe TRBD1 (5 bases). The V gene lost 1 base and the J gene lost 4 bases, with 10 bases spanning the gap. The CDR3 has 13 amino acids. Germline CDR1 GTSNPN, CDR2 SVGIG (reference sequence). The CDR3 reads CAWSAQVRETQYF. DNA for the CDR3: TGTGCCTGGAGTGCACAGGTACGAGAGACCCAGTACTTC.

This sequence joins TRBV11-2 and TRBJ1-5; 12 bases are a match to TRBD1. V trimming: 4 bases; J trimming: 7 bases; junction bases outside the gene matches: 5. The CDR3 consists of 15 residues. The germline CDR1 and CDR2 sequences are SGHAT and FQNNGV. This chain's CDR3 is CASSWGQGAGQPQHF. The CDR3 DNA is TGTGCCAGCAGCTGGGGACAGGGGGCGGGCCAGCCCCAGCATTTT.

The chain couples TRBV5-6 to TRBJ1-2; TRBD1 matches 10 bases. CDR1 is SGHDT and CDR2 is YYEEEE in the germline V gene. J was trimmed by 2 bases and V by 0 bases; bases with no gene match: 4. The CDR3 spans 16 residues. As DNA, the CDR3 is TGTGCCAGCAGCTTGGTCGGACAGGGGGTGAACTATGGCTACACCTTC. This codes for CASSLVGQGVNYGYTF.

The DNA of the CDR3 is TGTGCCACCAGGTGGGGACAGGGGTTTACTGAAGCTTTCTTT. Translating gives CATRWGQGFTEAFF. The rearrangement uses TRBV15 and TRBJ1-1; 10 nucleotides match TRBD1. The CDR3 length is 14 residues. The germline V gene encodes CDR1 LNHNV and CDR2 YYDKDF (reference sequence). The ends lost 6 bases at V and 5 bases at J; junction bases unmatched: 6.

This chain uses TRBV7-9 with TRBJ1-1; D call uncertain. Germline CDR1 and CDR2: SEHNR and FQNEAQ (reference sequence). V lost 2 bases, J lost 1 base, and 8 bases lay in between. The CDR3 totals 14 residues. As DNA, the CDR3 is TGTGCCAGCAGCTTAAGTCAGGAGAACACTGAAGCTTTCTTT. Protein product: CASSLSQENTEAFF.

The V call is TRBV27, the J call TRBJ2-7; D not resolved. With 3 bases removed from V and 1 base from J, the gap between germline ends came to 7 bases. The CDR3 covers 13 residues. Germline CDR1 reads MNHEY; CDR2 reads SMNVEV (reference sequence). The CDR3: CASSFERSYEQYF. The DNA of the CDR3 is TGTGCCAGCAGTTTCGAACGGTCCTACGAGCAGTACTTC.